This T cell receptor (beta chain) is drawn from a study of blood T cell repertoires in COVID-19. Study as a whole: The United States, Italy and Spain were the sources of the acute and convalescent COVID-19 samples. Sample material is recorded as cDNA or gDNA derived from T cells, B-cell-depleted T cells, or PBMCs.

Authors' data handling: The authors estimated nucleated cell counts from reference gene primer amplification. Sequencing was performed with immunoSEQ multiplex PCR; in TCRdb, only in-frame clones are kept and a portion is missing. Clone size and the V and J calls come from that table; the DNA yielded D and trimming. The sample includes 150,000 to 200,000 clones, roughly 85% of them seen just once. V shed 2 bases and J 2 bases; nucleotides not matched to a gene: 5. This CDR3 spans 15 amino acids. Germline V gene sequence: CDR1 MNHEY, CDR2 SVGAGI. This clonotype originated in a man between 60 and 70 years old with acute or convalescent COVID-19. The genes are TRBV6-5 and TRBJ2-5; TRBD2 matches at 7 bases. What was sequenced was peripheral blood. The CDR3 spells CASSYSGTDQETQYF. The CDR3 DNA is TGTGCCAGCAGTTACAGCGGGACGGATCAAGAGACCCAGTACTTC.